These 5 T cell receptor beta chains came from one sample sequenced in a study of cytomegalovirus exposure and HLA in healthy donors. The PCR ran on 60 Vbeta and 13 Jbeta primers. Produced via immunoSEQ multiplex PCR; TCRdb's table is partial and in-frame only. This sample yields 140,000 to 150,000 clones, of which about a tenth are seen a single time; 1.8% belongs to the top ten. Sequenced material: PBMCs. These receptors came from a male donor in good health and CMV-seronegative.

This clone has only a few counts. The gene calls are TRBV4-2 and TRBJ2-7; TRBD1 is a possible D gene (6 bases). V was clipped by 5 bases and J by 2 bases, with 19 bases between them. Looked up from germline, CDR1 is LGHNA and CDR2 is YNFKEQ. CDR3 length equals 16 residues. The CDR3 loop is CASSKGVGSGPYEQYF. CDR3 sequence (DNA): TGTGCCAGCAGCAAGGGGGTAGGTTCAGGGCCCTACGAGCAGTACTTC.

The V and J genes are TRBV7-2 and TRBJ2-7, with D perhaps matching TRBD1 (7 bases). V was cut by 0 bases and J by 5 bases, with 14 bases left in between. The germline V gene encodes CDR1 SGHTA and CDR2 FQGNSA. CDR3 length equals 15 residues. CDR3 residues: CASSLAGQGGDEQYF. The CDR3, as DNA: TGTGCCAGCAGCTTAGCGGGTCAGGGGGGAGACGAGCAGTACTTC. The variable domain in full, with the rest retrieved from reference TRBV7-2 and TRBJ2-7, is GAGVSQSPSNKVTEKGKDVELRCDPISGHTALYWYRQSLGQGLEFLIYFQGNSAPDKSGLPSDRFSAERTGGSVSTLTIQRTQQEDSAVYLCASSLAGQGGDEQYFGPGTRLTVT.

This clone was seen only a few times. The chain combines TRBV7-9 with TRBJ1-1; D may be TRBD1 (5 bases). Trimming stripped 0 bases from V and 10 bases from J, with 9 bases between. CDR1 and CDR2 from the germline V gene are SEHNR and FQNEAQ (reference sequence). The CDR3 sequence is 12 residues long. CDR3 nucleotides: TGTGCCAGCAGCTTAGCTCAGGGAGGAGCTTTCTTT. Amino acids: CASSLAQGGAFF.

The chain links TRBV5-1 to TRBJ2-2, with TRBD1 as a possible D gene (6 bases). Germline CDR1 and CDR2: SGHRS and YFSETQ. CDR3 length: 14 residues. V lost 4 bases and J 2 bases, leaving 9 bases between the germline ends. The CDR3 is CASSPQGNTGELFF. The CDR3 coding sequence is TGCGCCAGCAGCCCACAGGGTAACACCGGGGAGCTGTTTTTT.

This clone was observed a few times. CDR3 sequence: CASSPTGNHMNTEAFF. CDR3 bases: TGCGCCAGCAGTCCGACAGGGAACCACATGAACACTGAAGCTTTCTTT. The chain links TRBV5-1 to TRBJ1-1; 7 bases map to TRBD1. From germline, CDR1 is SGHRS and CDR2 YFSETQ. V shed 5 bases and J 0 bases; nucleotides not matched to a gene: 10. The CDR3 sequence is 16 residues long.